A single sample is the source of the 30 T cell receptor beta chains below, sequenced in a study of blood T cell repertoires in COVID-19. Data came from immunoSEQ multiplex PCR; TCRdb stores just in-frame clones and leaves some out. Among about 55,000 clones listed, roughly 85% were seen once. Input material: peripheral blood. Source of these receptors: a human donor in a cohort sampled during active or convalescent COVID-19.

This sequence joins TRBV3-1 (or the pseudogene TRBV3-2) and TRBJ2-3; TRBD2 matches at 8 bases. Germline values: CDR1 LGHDT, CDR2 YNNKEL (reference sequence). Unmatched junction bases numbered 6, after V lost 7 bases and J lost 0 bases. CDR3 length: 15 residues. The DNA for the CDR3 is TGTGCCAGCACCATCGCGGGGGGTAGCACAGATACGCAGTATTTT. This sequence encodes CASTIAGGSTDTQYF.

J is TRBJ1-2 and V is TRBV7-2, with 9 bases fitting TRBD1. The CDR3 covers 15 residues. Germline-derived CDR1 and CDR2 are SGHTA and FQGNSA. After removal of 5 bases from V and 4 bases from J, the junction contained 8 bases not matched to a gene. CDR3 amino acids: CASSPGTGSTYGYTF. CDR3 DNA sequence: TGTGCCAGCAGCCCAGGGACAGGGAGTACCTATGGCTACACCTTC.

The sample holds one count of this clone. The rearrangement joins TRBV2 to TRBJ1-1; possibly TRBD1 for D (6 bases). The V gene's germline CDR1 is SNHLY and CDR2 FYNNEI. Trimming took off 2 bases at V and 1 base at J, with 11 bases between the two ends. The CDR3 runs 15 residues. The DNA for the CDR3 is TGTGCCAGCAGTGAATCCAGGACAGAGAACACTGAAGCTTTCTTT. Its protein product is CASSESRTENTEAFF.

The CDR3 sequence: CAISGTQDEQYF. The CDR3, as DNA: TGTGCCATCAGTGGTACCCAGGACGAGCAGTACTTC. The chain links TRBV10-3 to TRBJ2-7; D is unclear. Trimming took off 4 bases at V and 5 bases at J, with 9 bases between the two ends. The CDR3 covers 12 residues. CDR1 and CDR2 from the germline V gene are ENHRY and SYGVKD.

This clone was counted a single time. This chain connects TRBV6-6 to TRBJ2-7; 13 bases fit TRBD2. CDR1 MNHNY and CDR2 SVGAGI come from the germline V gene (reference sequence). The CDR3 loop spans 15 amino acids. J was trimmed by 2 bases and V by 6 bases; bases with no gene match: 4. CDR3 sequence (DNA): TGTGCCAGCAGGGAGGGACTAGCGGGGACCTACGAGCAGTACTTC. Protein: CASREGLAGTYEQYF.

This CDR3 reads CASSLPLFGYGYTF. DNA of the CDR3: TGTGCCAGCAGCTTACCCCTCTTCGGCTATGGCTACACCTTC. The chain uses TRBV7-9 and TRBJ1-2; D unclear. The CDR3 consists of 14 residues. CDR1 and CDR2 from the germline V gene are SEHNR and FQNEAQ (reference sequence). With 2 bases removed from V and 4 bases from J, the gap between germline ends came to 11 bases.

The chain is built from TRBV6-1 and TRBJ1-1; perhaps TRBD1 as D (5 bases). Trimming pared 2 bases from V and 0 bases from J, leaving 7 bases between. There are 14 residues in the CDR3. CDR1 MNHNS and CDR2 SASEGT come from the germline V gene. CDR3 sequence: CASSERGVNTEAFF. CDR3 bases: TGTGCCAGCAGTGAAAGGGGTGTGAACACTGAAGCTTTCTTT.

The V call is TRBV7-9, the J call TRBJ1-1; tentative D call: TRBD1 (5 bases). In germline, CDR1 is SEHNR, CDR2 FQNEAQ (reference sequence). Trimming left V 3 bases short and J 4 bases short, with 15 bases between. CDR3 size: 15 residues. The CDR3 loop reads CASSFPAGKGTEAFF. The CDR3 bases are TGTGCCAGCAGCTTTCCAGCAGGGAAAGGCACTGAAGCTTTCTTT.

The gene calls are TRBV20-1 and TRBJ1-1; unclear D gene. This CDR3 region has 13 residues. The V end was cut by 3 bases, the J end by 1 base, with 9 bases between. In germline, CDR1 is DFQATT, CDR2 SNEGSKA (reference sequence). As DNA, the CDR3 is TGCAGTGCTAGTAGACTTACGAACACTGAAGCTTTCTTT. Protein sequence: CSASRLTNTEAFF.

The V gene is TRBV7-9, the J gene TRBJ1-1; no clear D. Germline lookup yields CDR1 SEHNR and CDR2 FQNEAQ (reference sequence). With 1 base removed from V and 5 bases from J, the gap between germline ends came to 8 bases. The CDR3 is made up of 13 amino acids. Written as DNA, the CDR3 is TGTGCCAGCAGCTTAGGGCCGGAGACTGAAGCTTTCTTT. Amino acid sequence: CASSLGPETEAFF.

The rearrangement joins TRBV6-5 to TRBJ1-3; no firm D call. This CDR3 has 15 residues. With 0 bases removed from V and 3 bases from J, the gap between germline ends came to 9 bases. From germline, CDR1 is MNHEY and CDR2 SVGAGI. CDR3 in DNA: TGTGCCAGCAGTTACTCGGCCAAGATTGGAAACACCATATATTTT. Translated, it gives CASSYSAKIGNTIYF.

The CDR3 nucleotides read TGTGCCAGCAGCTTTGACACCAACACTGAAGCTTTCTTT. Protein sequence: CASSFDTNTEAFF. V and J are TRBV7-2 and TRBJ1-1; D is unclear. The germline CDR1 and CDR2 sequences are SGHTA and FQGNSA. V was clipped by 3 bases and J by 2 bases, with 7 bases between them. The CDR3 has 13 residues.

The chain is built from TRBV27 and TRBJ2-3; 9 bases are a match to TRBD2. The V and J ends lost 5 bases and 5 bases, in that order; junction bases with no gene match: 14. Germline CDR1 MNHEY, CDR2 SMNVEV (reference sequence). There are 17 residues in the CDR3. The CDR3 loop is CASSNGAGGGAVDTQYF. In DNA form, the CDR3 reads TGTGCCAGCAGTAACGGGGCTGGCGGGGGGGCCGTAGATACGCAGTATTTT.

The chain joins TRBV7-9 to TRBJ2-2; 9 bases are shared with TRBD1. CDR1 and CDR2 from the germline V gene are SEHNR and FQNEAQ (reference sequence). The CDR3 covers 15 residues. V lost 4 bases and J lost 3; bases outside the gene matches: 3. DNA for the CDR3: TGTGCCAGCAGCTCCCGGACAGGGGACACCGGGGAGCTGTTTTTT. It is translated as CASSSRTGDTGELFF.

This chain connects TRBV6-5 to TRBJ2-7; 10 bases line up with TRBD2. J gave up 4 bases and V 6 bases, and 6 bases lay outside the gene matches. CDR3 length: 14 residues. CDR1 is MNHEY, CDR2 SVGAGI, per germline. The CDR3 bases are TGTGCCAGCAGGCAGTCAGCGGGGGGGTACGAGCAGTACTTC. This gives the protein CASRQSAGGYEQYF.

This chain connects TRBV19 to TRBJ2-3, with TRBD2 identical over 8 bases. The length of the CDR3 is 15 residues. Per germline, CDR1 LNHDA and CDR2 SQIVND (reference sequence). J gave up 3 bases and V 3 bases, and 5 bases lay outside the gene matches. Here the CDR3 reads CASSIGAGVTDTQYF. The DNA of the CDR3 is TGTGCCAGTAGTATTGGAGCGGGGGTTACAGATACGCAGTATTTT.

This chain joins TRBV5-6 and TRBJ2-7; 10 nucleotides match TRBD1. Germline V gives CDR1 SGHDT, CDR2 YYEEEE. The CDR3 runs 17 residues. The trim removed 3 bases at V and 2 bases at J, leaving 11 bases unmatched. This CDR3 is CASSSYRPGQGTYEQYF. The CDR3 region has the DNA TGTGCCAGCAGCTCCTACCGGCCGGGACAGGGGACCTACGAGCAGTACTTC. Drawing the rest from reference TRBV5-6 and TRBJ2-7, the complete variable domain is DAGVTQSPTHLIKTRGQQVTLRCSPKSGHDTVSWYQQALGQGPQFIFQYYEEEERQRGNFPDRFSGHQFPNYSSELNVNALLLGDSALYLCASSSYRPGQGTYEQYFGPGTRLTVT.

The chain recombines TRBV19 with TRBJ2-3; 8 nucleotides line up with TRBD2. There are 15 residues in the CDR3. Per germline, CDR1 LNHDA and CDR2 SQIVND (reference sequence). The trim removed 10 bases at V and 5 bases at J, leaving 14 bases unmatched. CDR3: CAISRRGGPEDTQYF. CDR3 coding DNA: TGTGCCATCTCTAGACGGGGGGGCCCCGAAGATACGCAGTATTTT.

This chain joins TRBV10-3 and TRBJ1-1; 7 bases match TRBD1. Trimming took 7 bases from V and 0 from J; bases not matched to a gene: 5. The CDR3 runs to 14 residues. CDR1 and CDR2 (germline): ENHRY, SYGVKD. CDR3 sequence: CAITLDRVNTEAFF. CDR3 coding DNA: TGTGCCATCACCCTCGACAGGGTGAACACTGAAGCTTTCTTT.

The rearrangement joins TRBV5-1 to TRBJ2-1, with 12 bases that match TRBD2. CDR1 SGHRS and CDR2 YFSETQ come from the germline V gene. This CDR3 spans 16 amino acids. The V segment lost 1 base and the J segment 3 bases; nucleotides outside the gene matches: 2. DNA of the CDR3: TGCGCCAGCAGCTTGACGACTAGCGGGGGCTACAATGAGCAGTTCTTC. Protein product: CASSLTTSGGYNEQFF. Based on the CDR3 plus reference TRBV5-1 and TRBJ2-1, the full variable domain is KAGVTQTPRYLIKTRGQQVTLSCSPISGHRSVSWYQQTPGQGLQFLFEYFSETQRNKGNFPGRFSGRQFSNSRSEMNVSTLELGDSALYLCASSLTTSGGYNEQFFGPGTRLTVL.

The chain combines TRBV10-1 with TRBJ2-1; TRBD2 might be the D (5 bases). Between the trimmed V and J ends, which lost 2 bases and 5 bases, there was a span of 16 bases. Looked up from germline, CDR1 is WNHNN and CDR2 is SYGVQD (reference sequence). The CDR3 extends over 16 amino acids. DNA for the CDR3: TGCGCCAGCAGTGAGCTCAGGAGGAGAAACGACAATGAGCAGTTCTTC. Protein sequence: CASSELRRRNDNEQFF.

This clone was seen more than once but under ten times. The chain couples TRBV3-1 (or the pseudogene TRBV3-2) to TRBJ1-4, with D unclear. From germline, CDR1 is LGHDT and CDR2 YNNKEL (reference sequence). The CDR3 is made up of 15 amino acids. The V gene lost 3 bases and the J gene lost 8 bases, with 16 bases spanning the gap. The chain's CDR3 is CASSQFKLRREKLFF. The CDR3 bases are TGTGCCAGCAGCCAGTTCAAGTTGAGGAGGGAAAAACTGTTTTTT.

This chain connects TRBV6-2 or TRBV6-3 to TRBJ1-2; no clear D. The CDR3 is 14 amino acids. CDR1 is MNHEY, CDR2 SVGEGT, per germline. Between the trimmed V and J ends, which lost 4 bases and 4 bases, there was a span of 13 bases. CDR3 nucleotides: TGTGCCAGCAGTTCTCGACCGGGTCTCTATGGCTACACCTTC. As protein: CASSSRPGLYGYTF.

Comments on this clone: An end of the junction differs from the germline gene, which may be a read error. The CDR3 spells CASSLRGTSGTDTQYF. The DNA of the CDR3 is TGTGCTAGCAGCCTCCGTGGGACTAGCGGCACAGATACGCAGTATTTT. The V call is TRBV7-7, the J call TRBJ2-3; 10 nucleotides align to TRBD2. The CDR3 is 16 amino acids. CDR1 SSHAT and CDR2 FNYEAQ come from the germline V gene (reference sequence). Complete variable domain (other parts from reference TRBV7-7 and TRBJ2-3): GAGVSQSPRYKVTKRGQDVTLRCDPISSHATLYWYQQALGQGPEFLTYFNYEAQPDKSGLPSDRFSAERPEGSISTLTIQRTEQRDSAMYRCASSLRGTSGTDTQYFGPGTRLTVL.

V and J are TRBV27 and TRBJ1-5, with D tentatively TRBD1 (6 bases). The germline CDR1 and CDR2 sequences are MNHEY and SMNVEV (reference sequence). Trimming cost V 6 bases and J 2 bases, with 14 bases left between them. The CDR3 contains 15 residues. The chain's CDR3 is CASSRTGLGNQPQHF. CDR3 bases: TGTGCCAGCAGCCGAACAGGGTTAGGCAATCAGCCCCAGCATTTT.

V is TRBV6-6 and J is TRBJ1-5, with 9 bases identical to TRBD1. The germline V gene has CDR1 MNHNY and CDR2 SVGAGI (reference sequence). CDR3 length: 13 amino acids. Trimming removed 10 bases from V and 7 bases from J; junction bases left unmatched: 8. The CDR3 region has the DNA TGTGCCATGCAACAGGGGGCAGGGCAGCCCCAGCATTTT. This encodes CAMQQGAGQPQHF.

The gene calls are TRBV2 and TRBJ2-3; 7 bases agree with TRBD2. CDR1 is SNHLY, CDR2 FYNNEI, per germline. The length of the CDR3 is 18 residues. V was clipped by 3 bases and J by 3 bases; unmatched bases: 15. CDR3 amino acids: CASSEDSEPGEGTDTQYF. The DNA of the CDR3 is TGTGCCAGCAGTGAGGACTCAGAACCCGGGGAGGGTACAGATACGCAGTATTTT.

The rearrangement joins TRBV4-3 to TRBJ2-1, with D perhaps matching TRBD2 (6 bases). Germline V CDR1 and CDR2: LGHNA, YSLEER. The length of the CDR3 is 14 residues. V lost 3 bases and J 8 bases, leaving 14 bases between the germline ends. This CDR3 reads CASSQGLAIDEQFF. The CDR3 DNA sequence: TGCGCCAGCAGCCAGGGGCTAGCGATCGATGAGCAGTTCTTC.

This chain joins TRBV19 and TRBJ1-1; D perhaps matches TRBD1 (5 bases). CDR1 is LNHDA and CDR2 is SQIVND in the germline V gene (reference sequence). The CDR3 covers 15 residues. Trimming shortened V by 1 base and J by 5 bases, and 14 bases separated the two germline ends. CDR3: CASSIVEAGRTEAFF. As DNA, the CDR3 is TGTGCCAGTAGTATAGTGGAGGCAGGGAGGACTGAAGCTTTCTTT.

The J gene is TRBJ1-2, the V gene TRBV7-2; 7 nucleotides align to TRBD1. This CDR3 is 17 amino acids long. The V segment lost 0 bases and the J segment 0 bases; nucleotides outside the gene matches: 7. Germline V gene data show CDR1 as SGHTA and CDR2 as FQGNSA. Here the CDR3 reads CASSLASRTGANYGYTF. In nucleotides, the CDR3 is TGTGCCAGCAGCTTAGCGTCGAGGACAGGAGCTAACTATGGCTACACCTTC.